Following are 32 T cell receptor beta chains from one sample sequenced in a study of cytomegalovirus exposure and HLA in healthy donors. PCR involved 60 Vbeta and 13 Jbeta primers. The repertoire was sequenced with immunoSEQ multiplex PCR; TCRdb's copy has only in-frame clones and lacks some. The sample includes 150,000 to 200,000 clones, 82% of them seen just once. The specimen sequenced was PBMCs. The receptor set was obtained from a male donor in good health and CMV-seronegative.

V gene TRBV28 combines with J gene TRBJ2-7; TRBD1 is a possible D gene (5 bases). Germline CDR1 is MDHEN and CDR2 is SYDVKM. Trimming left V 6 bases short and J 2 bases short, with 8 bases between. The CDR3 runs 12 residues. CDR3 nucleotide sequence: TGTGCCAGCAGCTGGGGCCCCTACGAGCAGTACTTC. Amino acid sequence: CASSWGPYEQYF.

This clone was picked up a small number of times. The V and J genes are TRBV4-3 and TRBJ2-5, with TRBD2 matching 9 bases. The CDR3 is 15 amino acids. From germline, CDR1 is LGHNA and CDR2 YSLEER. V lost 3 bases to trimming and J lost 5 bases; unmatched junction nucleotides: 7. DNA for the CDR3: TGCGCCAGCAGCCAGGGCGGGAGCGGGGGGGAGACCCAGTACTTC. Its protein is CASSQGGSGGETQYF.

The CDR3 sequence is CASTRVTRGPGELFF. The DNA of the CDR3 is TGTGCCAGCACACGGGTAACTAGGGGGCCCGGGGAGCTGTTTTTT. The chain employs TRBV6-1 and TRBJ2-2; 7 bases are shared with TRBD1. In germline, CDR1 is MNHNS, CDR2 SASEGT. CDR3 length: 15 residues. Trimming removed 7 bases from V and 6 bases from J; junction bases left unmatched: 11.

The V and J genes are TRBV28 and TRBJ2-7; 8 nucleotides line up with TRBD1. The J segment lost 2 bases and the V segment lost 3 bases, leaving 6 bases of the junction unmatched. This CDR3 has 15 residues. The germline V gene has CDR1 MDHEN and CDR2 SYDVKM. The CDR3 DNA follows: TGTGCCAGCAGTTTCCCGCAGGGACAGGCCTACGAGCAGTACTTC. This encodes CASSFPQGQAYEQYF.

On this clone itself: In the same sample, other DNA sequences code for this CDR3. This sequence joins TRBV28 and TRBJ2-7, with TRBD2 matching 12 bases. J was trimmed by 3 bases and V by 6 bases; bases with no gene match: 0. The CDR3 is 13 residues long. In germline, CDR1 is MDHEN, CDR2 SYDVKM. DNA for the CDR3: TGTGCCAGCAGGACTAGCGGGAGCTACGAGCAGTACTTC. Translating it yields CASRTSGSYEQYF.

The V call is TRBV10-2, the J call TRBJ2-2, with D possibly matching TRBD1 (5 bases). Germline-derived CDR1 and CDR2 are WSHSY and SAAADI. This CDR3 spans 15 amino acids. The V gene lost 0 bases and the J gene lost 9 bases, with 14 bases spanning the gap. For the CDR3, the DNA is TGCGCCAGCAGTGAGTCGAGGACAACTCACCGGGAGCTGTTTTTT. As protein: CASSESRTTHRELFF.

CDR3 sequence (DNA): TGTGCCAGCAGTCCCTCGACAGGGGGCTATGGCACAGATACGCAGTATTTT. Protein: CASSPSTGGYGTDTQYF. J is TRBJ2-3 and V is TRBV28; 10 nucleotides match TRBD1. The length of the CDR3 is 17 residues. Trimming at V came to 5 bases and at J to 1 base, leaving 9 bases not matched to a gene. Germline CDR1 is MDHEN and CDR2 is SYDVKM.

The chain recombines TRBV28 with TRBJ2-1; D gene ambiguous. The ends were cut back, 2 bases at V and 7 bases at J, with 9 bases in the middle. CDR1 MDHEN and CDR2 SYDVKM come from the germline V gene. The CDR3 runs to 13 residues. CDR3 loop: CASSLQITNEQFF. CDR3 sequence (DNA): TGTGCCAGCAGTTTACAGATCACGAATGAGCAGTTCTTC.

This clone was seen a single time. The chain joins TRBV27 to TRBJ2-5; 8 bases map to TRBD2. V lost 5 bases to trimming and J lost 5 bases; unmatched junction nucleotides: 13. Germline CDR1 reads MNHEY; CDR2 reads SMNVEV (reference sequence). There are 16 residues in the CDR3. The CDR3 sequence is CASSGQGTRTTETQYF. The DNA for the CDR3 is TGTGCCAGCAGTGGCCAAGGGACTAGGACAACGGAGACCCAGTACTTC.

V gene TRBV29-1 combines with J gene TRBJ2-3, with TRBD2 matching over 9 bases. The V gene's germline CDR1 is SQVTM and CDR2 ANQGSEA. The CDR3 covers 16 residues. The V and J ends lost 0 bases and 7 bases, in that order; junction bases with no gene match: 11. As DNA, the CDR3 is TGCAGCGTTGAAGATTCGGCTAGCGGGATACGGTATACGCAGTATTTT. Protein product: CSVEDSASGIRYTQYF.

A few counts support this clone. This chain joins TRBV19 and TRBJ2-7; a possible D gene is TRBD1 (6 bases). Trimming shortened V by 0 bases and J by 1 base, and 7 bases separated the two germline ends. The CDR3 consists of 14 residues. Germline V gene sequence: CDR1 LNHDA, CDR2 SQIVND (reference sequence). The DNA for the CDR3 is TGTGCCAGTAGTATAGATGACAGGTCCTACGAGCAGTACTTC. Its protein product is CASSIDDRSYEQYF.

V usage is TRBV18 and J usage is TRBJ2-5; TRBD1 matches 7 bases. Germline V gene lookup returns CDR1 KGHSH and CDR2 LQKENI. CDR3 size: 14 residues. V trimming: 3 bases; J trimming: 5 bases; junction bases outside the gene matches: 6. The CDR3: CASSPDRNVETQYF. CDR3 sequence (DNA): TGTGCCAGCTCACCGGACAGGAATGTCGAGACCCAGTACTTC. Looking up the rest from reference TRBV18 and TRBJ2-5 gives the full variable domain: NAGVMQNPRHLVRRRGQEARLRCSPMKGHSHVYWYRQLPEEGLKFMVYLQKENIIDESGMPKERFSAEFPKEGPSILRIQQVVRGDSAAYFCASSPDRNVETQYFGPGTRLLVL.

The V gene is TRBV10-3, the J gene TRBJ2-1, with 9 bases lining up with TRBD2. The CDR3 is 12 residues long. CDR1 and CDR2 (germline): ENHRY, SYGVKD. Trimming at V came to 0 bases and at J to 15 bases, leaving 3 bases not matched to a gene. DNA for the CDR3: TGTGCCATCAGTGAGTCAAAGCGGGAGGTGTTCTTC. Protein: CAISESKREVFF.

This clone has just one count. The chain has TRBV2 and TRBJ1-5; TRBD1 matches 7 bases. After removal of 4 bases from V and 7 bases from J, the junction contained 7 bases not matched to a gene. This CDR3 has 14 residues. CDR1 is SNHLY, CDR2 FYNNEI, per germline. The CDR3 sequence is CASSVTGRTQPQHF. CDR3 nucleotides: TGTGCCAGCAGTGTGACAGGGCGCACACAGCCCCAGCATTTT. Complete variable domain (other parts from reference TRBV2 and TRBJ1-5): EPEVTQTPSHQVTQMGQEVILRCVPISNHLYFYWYRQILGQKVEFLVSFYNNEISEKSEIFDDQFSVERPDGSNFTLKIRSTKLEDSAMYFCASSVTGRTQPQHFGDGTRLSIL.

The CDR3 DNA follows: TGTGCCAGCAGCTTATCGTCTACGATTGGCACAGATACGCAGTATTTT. Translating it yields CASSLSSTIGTDTQYF. V and J are TRBV7-6 and TRBJ2-3; D gene ambiguous. The V gene's germline CDR1 is SGHVS and CDR2 FNYEAQ. V was clipped by 2 bases and J by 1 base, with 13 bases between them. The CDR3 is made up of 16 amino acids.

This clone was seen only once. The chain employs TRBV6-4 and TRBJ1-2; 8 bases fit TRBD1. Looked up from germline, CDR1 is MRHNA and CDR2 is SNTAGT. CDR3 length: 17 amino acids. V gave up 4 bases and J gave up 4 bases; unmatched junction bases: 14. The chain's CDR3 is CASSATTGTGEIYGYTF. In DNA, the CDR3 is TGTGCCAGCAGTGCCACGACCGGGACAGGAGAAATCTATGGCTACACCTTC.

The rearrangement uses TRBV19 and TRBJ2-7; TRBD2 agrees at 13 bases. Germline V CDR1 and CDR2: LNHDA, SQIVND (reference sequence). The CDR3 contains 17 residues. After removal of 0 bases from V and 0 bases from J, the junction contained 2 bases not matched to a gene. The CDR3 nucleotides read TGTGCCAGTAGTATAGACCGGACTAGCGGGAGCTCCTACGAGCAGTACTTC. Residues: CASSIDRTSGSSYEQYF.

The rearrangement joins TRBV5-1 to TRBJ1-2; 8 bases agree with TRBD1. J lost 7 bases, V lost 3 bases, and 5 bases had no gene match. Germline assignment: CDR1 SGHRS and CDR2 YFSETQ. There are 13 residues in the CDR3. CDR3 in DNA: TGCGCCAGCAGCTCACAGACAGGGGCTGGCTACACCTTC. Residues: CASSSQTGAGYTF.

The chain joins TRBV7-8 to TRBJ2-1; possible D gene TRBD1, 5 bases. The CDR3 is 16 amino acids. Trimming stripped 0 bases from V and 4 bases from J, with 13 bases between. CDR1 is SGHVS, CDR2 FQNEAQ, per germline. CDR3 sequence (DNA): TGTGCCAGCAGCTTAGCTCTGGTTAGGGGATACAATGAGCAGTTCTTC. It yields the protein CASSLALVRGYNEQFF.

The chain joins TRBV5-1 to TRBJ1-4, with 9 bases identical to TRBD1. In germline, CDR1 is SGHRS, CDR2 YFSETQ. The CDR3 loop spans 14 amino acids. V lost 5 bases and J lost 4; bases outside the gene matches: 3. In DNA form, the CDR3 reads TGCGCCAGCAGTCAGGACAGGGGTAATGAAAAACTGTTTTTT. This codes for CASSQDRGNEKLFF.

The chain joins TRBV6-4 to TRBJ1-1; 9 bases match TRBD1. This CDR3 has 12 residues. V was pared by 4 bases and J by 8 bases, with 2 bases of the junction left unmatched. In germline, CDR1 is MRHNA, CDR2 SNTAGT. CDR3: CASSATGGEAFF. The CDR3 nucleotides read TGTGCCAGCAGTGCGACAGGGGGGGAAGCTTTCTTT.

In regard to this clone: Other DNA sequences in this specimen translate into the identical CDR3. The CDR3 bases are TGCGCCAGCAGCTTACCCGGGGAGACCCAGTACTTC. This sequence encodes CASSLPGETQYF. The chain is built from TRBV5-1 and TRBJ2-5; D is unresolved. CDR1 and CDR2 (germline): SGHRS, YFSETQ. This CDR3 is built from 12 residues. V lost 2 bases and J lost 5, with 7 bases in between. The full variable domain, its missing parts supplied by reference TRBV5-1 and TRBJ2-5, is KAGVTQTPRYLIKTRGQQVTLSCSPISGHRSVSWYQQTPGQGLQFLFEYFSETQRNKGNFPGRFSGRQFSNSRSEMNVSTLELGDSALYLCASSLPGETQYFGPGTRLLVL.

This clone was seen a single time. The V gene is TRBV7-9, the J gene TRBJ2-1; 7 bases are a match to TRBD1. V trimming: 4 bases; J trimming: 4 bases; junction bases outside the gene matches: 4. The germline V gene encodes CDR1 SEHNR and CDR2 FQNEAQ (reference sequence). The CDR3 loop spans 14 amino acids. The CDR3 reads CASSSRDSYNEQFF. CDR3 sequence (DNA): TGTGCCAGCAGCTCCCGGGACAGTTACAATGAGCAGTTCTTC.

V gene TRBV7-3 combines with J gene TRBJ1-2, with D tentatively TRBD1 (5 bases). Germline V gene lookup returns CDR1 SGHTA and CDR2 FQGTGA. With 5 bases removed from V and 5 bases from J, the gap between germline ends came to 15 bases. This CDR3 has 14 amino acids. This CDR3 reads CASSQGGGRYGYTF. DNA for the CDR3: TGTGCCAGCAGCCAAGGCGGGGGGAGGTATGGCTACACCTTC.

The chain links TRBV7-2 to TRBJ2-7; D might be TRBD2 (5 bases). Germline values: CDR1 SGHTA, CDR2 FQGNSA. Deletions cut 2 bases from V and 3 bases from J, with 23 bases between. This CDR3 has 18 residues. The chain's CDR3 is CASSLRVRRPEAGYEQYF. In DNA, the CDR3 is TGTGCCAGCAGCTTAAGGGTCCGCAGGCCCGAGGCGGGCTACGAGCAGTACTTC. The whole variable domain, filled in from reference TRBV7-2 and TRBJ2-7, reads GAGVSQSPSNKVTEKGKDVELRCDPISGHTALYWYRQSLGQGLEFLIYFQGNSAPDKSGLPSDRFSAERTGGSVSTLTIQRTQQEDSAVYLCASSLRVRRPEAGYEQYFGPGTRLTVT.

The V call is TRBV12-5, the J call TRBJ1-4, with D unclear. The CDR3 is 15 residues long. V was shortened by 6 bases and J by 7 bases, with 18 bases between the two germline ends. CDR1 is LGHNT, CDR2 FRNRAP, per germline. In DNA, the CDR3 is TGTGCTAGTGGAAATGGGGAGAGGTGGTTTGAAAAACTGTTTTTT. This translates into CASGNGERWFEKLFF.

The chain recombines TRBV28 with TRBJ1-4; tentatively, D is TRBD1 (5 bases). Germline CDR1 MDHEN, CDR2 SYDVKM. The CDR3 covers 14 residues. The V end was cut by 6 bases, the J end by 3 bases, with 11 bases between. CDR3 amino acids: CASRRAGSNEKLFF. As DNA, the CDR3 is TGTGCCAGCAGACGTGCAGGGTCTAATGAAAAACTGTTTTTT. Full variable domain (remainder filled in from reference TRBV28 and TRBJ1-4): DVKVTQSSRYLVKRTGEKVFLECVQDMDHENMFWYRQDPGLGLRLIYFSYDVKMKEKGDIPEGYSVSREKKERFSLILESASTNQTSMYLCASRRAGSNEKLFFGSGTQLSVL.

This chain connects TRBV11-2 to TRBJ2-2; D is perhaps TRBD1 (6 bases). CDR1 is SGHAT and CDR2 is FQNNGV in the germline V gene. V gave up 2 bases and J gave up 7 bases, with 14 bases separating them. The CDR3 contains 15 residues. The CDR3 coding sequence is TGTGCCAGCAGCTTAAGGGGGAATGTCGACGGGGAGCTGTTTTTT. It codes for CASSLRGNVDGELFF.

The CDR3: CASSFVWGRGSSYEQYF. As DNA, the CDR3 is TGCGCCAGCAGCTTCGTTTGGGGGCGAGGGAGCTCCTACGAGCAGTACTTC. The chain joins TRBV5-1 to TRBJ2-7, with D perhaps matching TRBD1 (6 bases). This CDR3 region has 17 residues. Germline V gene lookup returns CDR1 SGHRS and CDR2 YFSETQ. The V end lost 2 bases, the J end lost 0 bases, and 18 bases lay between the germline ends. The full variable domain, completed using reference TRBV5-1 and TRBJ2-7, is KAGVTQTPRYLIKTRGQQVTLSCSPISGHRSVSWYQQTPGQGLQFLFEYFSETQRNKGNFPGRFSGRQFSNSRSEMNVSTLELGDSALYLCASSFVWGRGSSYEQYFGPGTRLTVT.

J is TRBJ2-3 and V is TRBV7-3, with 7 nucleotides matching TRBD2. The junction had 11 bases not matched to a gene; V was cut back by 5 bases and J by 0 bases. The CDR3 runs to 17 residues. Germline CDR1 is SGHTA and CDR2 is FQGTGA. The CDR3 sequence is CASSLEPGLSSTDTQYF. The CDR3 coding sequence is TGTGCCAGCAGCCTAGAACCGGGACTATCAAGCACAGATACGCAGTATTTT. The entire variable domain, with the rest obtained from reference TRBV7-3 and TRBJ2-3, is as follows: GAGVSQTPSNKVTEKGKYVELRCDPISGHTALYWYRQSLGQGPEFLIYFQGTGAADDSGLPNDRFFAVRPEGSVSTLKIQRTERGDSAVYLCASSLEPGLSSTDTQYFGPGTRLTVL.

The chain has TRBV5-1 and TRBJ2-2, with 7 bases matching TRBD2. Losses at the gene ends were 3 bases for V and 5 bases for J; bases not matched to a gene: 7. The CDR3 runs to 15 residues. Germline V gene lookup returns CDR1 SGHRS and CDR2 YFSETQ. CDR3 bases: TGCGCCAGCAGCTCAGGCGCGGGGGTAACCGGGGAGCTGTTTTTT. Translating it yields CASSSGAGVTGELFF.

The rearrangement links TRBV7-9 to TRBJ1-1, with no clear D. The germline V gene has CDR1 SEHNR and CDR2 FQNEAQ (reference sequence). The ends were cut back, 1 base at V and 6 bases at J, with 6 bases in the middle. CDR3 length: 12 amino acids. This CDR3 is CASSLEASEAFF. DNA of the CDR3: TGTGCCAGCAGCTTAGAAGCCTCTGAAGCTTTCTTT.